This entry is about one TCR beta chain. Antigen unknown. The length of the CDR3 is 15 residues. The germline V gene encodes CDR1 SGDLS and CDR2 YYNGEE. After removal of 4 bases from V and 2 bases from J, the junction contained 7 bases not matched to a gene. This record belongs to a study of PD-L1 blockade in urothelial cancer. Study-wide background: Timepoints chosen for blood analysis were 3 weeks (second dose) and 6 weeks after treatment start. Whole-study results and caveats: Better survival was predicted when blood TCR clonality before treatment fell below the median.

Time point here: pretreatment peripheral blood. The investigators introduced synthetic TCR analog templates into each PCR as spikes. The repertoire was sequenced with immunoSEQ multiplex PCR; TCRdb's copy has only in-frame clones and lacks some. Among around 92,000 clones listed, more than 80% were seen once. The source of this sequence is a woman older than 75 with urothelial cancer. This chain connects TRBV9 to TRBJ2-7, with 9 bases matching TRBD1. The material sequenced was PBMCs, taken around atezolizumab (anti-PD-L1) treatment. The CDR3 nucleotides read TGTGCCAGCAGCCCGGGGACAGGGCATCCCTACGAGCAGTACTTC. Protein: CASSPGTGHPYEQYF.